A selection of T cell receptor beta chains follows, all from one sample in a study of blood T cell repertoires in COVID-19. Using immunoSEQ multiplex PCR, the repertoire was profiled, and TCRdb retains in-frame clones only, with some absent. The sample contains 250,000 to 300,000 clones, 85% to 90% of which appear only once. The sample comprised PBMCs or T cells enriched from blood (not recorded which). The source of these receptors is a woman in her fifties or sixties who had recovered from COVID-19. Both conserved end residues are part of each CDR3. The D gene is left open where the match is weak. Clone size is not always given. Where it is, it says once, few, many or a class for expanded clones.

cdr3_aa	cdr3_nt	clone_size	d_call	v_call	j_call
CASRRGQSLGQPQHF	TGCGCCAGCAGAAGGGGGCAGAGTCTGGGTCAGCCCCAGCATTTT	few	TRBD1	TRBV5-1	TRBJ1-5
CASSQDMETQYF	TGTGCCAGCAGCCAAGATATGGAGACCCAGTACTTC	.	.	TRBV3-1/TRBV3-2	TRBJ2-5
CASRVLTQSSYEQYF	TGTGCCAGCAGGGTATTGACTCAAAGCTCCTACGAGCAGTACTTC	.	.	TRBV6-5	TRBJ2-7
CASSESGVAYNEQFF	TGCGCCAGCAGTGAGTCGGGCGTGGCCTACAATGAGCAGTTCTTC	once	.	TRBV10-1	TRBJ2-1
CASSLAGASGNTIYF	TGTGCCAGCAGCTTAGCAGGCGCCTCTGGAAACACCATATATTTT	.	.	TRBV11-3	TRBJ1-3
CASSFGLKSYEQYF	TGTGCCAGCAGTTTTGGTCTAAAGTCCTACGAGCAGTACTTC	once	.	TRBV28	TRBJ2-7
CATSDKNYQPQHF	TGTGCCACCAGTGACAAGAACTATCAGCCCCAGCATTTT	.	.	TRBV24-1	TRBJ1-5
CASSPAAGVGADTQYF	TGTGCCAGCTCACCCGCCGCCGGGGTGGGCGCAGATACGCAGTATTTT	.	.	TRBV18	TRBJ2-3
CASSLVISGGNSYEQYF	TGCGCCAGCAGCTTGGTTATTAGCGGGGGGAACTCCTACGAGCAGTACTTC	.	TRBD2	TRBV5-1	TRBJ2-7
CASSERSSPLHF	TGTGCCAGCAGTGAGCGTTCTTCACCCCTCCACTTT	once	.	TRBV6-1	TRBJ1-6
CASSYAGRRNGYTF	TGTGCCAGCAGTTACGCGGGGAGAAGAAATGGCTACACCTTC	once	.	TRBV6-5	TRBJ1-2
CASSLERGSYNEQFF	TGTGCCAGCAGCTTAGAAAGGGGCTCCTACAATGAGCAGTTCTTC	.	.	TRBV11-1	TRBJ2-1
CASDLGDTQYF	TGTGCCAGCGACCTCGGGGATACGCAGTATTTT	.	.	TRBV13	TRBJ2-3
CASSEGIRSGNTIYF	TGTGCCAGCAGTGAGGGCATACGCTCTGGAAACACCATATATTTT	.	.	TRBV2	TRBJ1-3